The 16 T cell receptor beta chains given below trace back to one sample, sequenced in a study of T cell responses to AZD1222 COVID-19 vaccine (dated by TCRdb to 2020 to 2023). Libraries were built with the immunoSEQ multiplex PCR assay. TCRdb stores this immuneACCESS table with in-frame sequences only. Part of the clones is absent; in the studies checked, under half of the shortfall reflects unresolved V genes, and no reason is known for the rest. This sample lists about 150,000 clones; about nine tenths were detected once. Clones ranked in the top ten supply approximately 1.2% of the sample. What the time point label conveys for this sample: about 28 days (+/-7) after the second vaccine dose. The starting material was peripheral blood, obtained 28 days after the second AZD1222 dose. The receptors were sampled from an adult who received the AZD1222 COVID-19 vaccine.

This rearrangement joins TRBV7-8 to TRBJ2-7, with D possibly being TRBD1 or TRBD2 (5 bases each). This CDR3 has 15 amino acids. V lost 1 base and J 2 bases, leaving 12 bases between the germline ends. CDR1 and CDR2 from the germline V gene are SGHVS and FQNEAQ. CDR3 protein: CASSLGSGTTYEQYF. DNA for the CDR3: TGTGCCAGCAGCTTAGGGTCGGGGACCACCTACGAGCAGTACTTC. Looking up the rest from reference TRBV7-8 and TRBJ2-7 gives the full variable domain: GAGVSQSPRYKVAKRGQDVALRCDPISGHVSLFWYQQALGQGPEFLTYFQNEAQLDKSGLPSDRFFAERPEGSVSTLKIQRTQQEDSAVYLCASSLGSGTTYEQYFGPGTRLTVT.

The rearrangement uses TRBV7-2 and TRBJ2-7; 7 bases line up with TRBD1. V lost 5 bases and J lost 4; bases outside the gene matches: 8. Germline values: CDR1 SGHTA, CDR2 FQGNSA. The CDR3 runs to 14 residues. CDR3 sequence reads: CASSNRDRGYEQYF. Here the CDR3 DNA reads TGTGCCAGCAGCAACCGGGACAGAGGGTACGAGCAGTACTTC.

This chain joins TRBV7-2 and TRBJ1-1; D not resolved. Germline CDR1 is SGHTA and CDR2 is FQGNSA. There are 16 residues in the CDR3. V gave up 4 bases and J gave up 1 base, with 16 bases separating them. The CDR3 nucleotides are TGTGCCAGCAGCTCCCCCTCGGGAGGGTGGAACACTGAAGCTTTCTTT. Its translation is CASSSPSGGWNTEAFF.

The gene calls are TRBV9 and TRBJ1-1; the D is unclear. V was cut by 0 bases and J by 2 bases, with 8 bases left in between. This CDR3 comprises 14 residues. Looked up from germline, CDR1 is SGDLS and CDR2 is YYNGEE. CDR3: CASSVDIGNTEAFF. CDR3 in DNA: TGTGCCAGCAGCGTAGATATAGGTAACACTGAAGCTTTCTTT.

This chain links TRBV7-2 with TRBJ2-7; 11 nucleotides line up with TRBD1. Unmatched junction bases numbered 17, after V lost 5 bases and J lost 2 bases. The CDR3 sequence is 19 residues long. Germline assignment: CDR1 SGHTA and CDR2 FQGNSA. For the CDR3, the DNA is TGTGCCAGCAGCGCGAAAGGACAGGGGGCTTCTACACTTCCCTACGAGCAGTACTTC. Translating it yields CASSAKGQGASTLPYEQYF.

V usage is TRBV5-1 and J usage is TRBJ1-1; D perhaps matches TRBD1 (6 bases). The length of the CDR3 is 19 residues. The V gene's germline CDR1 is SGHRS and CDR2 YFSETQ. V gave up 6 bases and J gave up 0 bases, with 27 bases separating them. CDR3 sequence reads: CASTQGTWTDLKVNTEAFF. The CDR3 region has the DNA TGCGCCAGCACCCAGGGAACTTGGACAGACCTAAAGGTGAACACTGAAGCTTTCTTT.

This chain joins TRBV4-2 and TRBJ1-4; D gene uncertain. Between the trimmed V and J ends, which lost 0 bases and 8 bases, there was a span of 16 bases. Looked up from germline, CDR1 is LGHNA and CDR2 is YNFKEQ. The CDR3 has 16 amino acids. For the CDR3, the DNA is TGTGCCAGCAGCCAAGATCCGGCTTTCCGAGGCGAAAAACTGTTTTTT. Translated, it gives CASSQDPAFRGEKLFF.

The CDR3 DNA follows: TGTGCCAGCAGTGAAAGGGTCACTGAAGCTTTCTTT. This codes for CASSERVTEAFF. The chain recombines TRBV2 with TRBJ1-1; D gene unclear. V was trimmed by 2 bases and J by 4 bases, leaving 5 bases between them. The V gene's germline CDR1 is SNHLY and CDR2 FYNNEI. This CDR3 is built from 12 residues.

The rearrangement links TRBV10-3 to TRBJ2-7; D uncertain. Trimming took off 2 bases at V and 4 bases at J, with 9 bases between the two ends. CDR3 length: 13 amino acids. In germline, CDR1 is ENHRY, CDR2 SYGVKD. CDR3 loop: CAISEGDEYEQYF. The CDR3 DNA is TGTGCCATCAGTGAGGGGGATGAGTACGAGCAGTACTTC.

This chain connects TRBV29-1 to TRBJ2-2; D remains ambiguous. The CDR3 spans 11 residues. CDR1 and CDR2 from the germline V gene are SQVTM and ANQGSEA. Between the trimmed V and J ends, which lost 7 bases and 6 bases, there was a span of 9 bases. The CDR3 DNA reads TGCAGCGCCGGACGAGCCGGGGAGCTGTTTTTT. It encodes CSAGRAGELFF.

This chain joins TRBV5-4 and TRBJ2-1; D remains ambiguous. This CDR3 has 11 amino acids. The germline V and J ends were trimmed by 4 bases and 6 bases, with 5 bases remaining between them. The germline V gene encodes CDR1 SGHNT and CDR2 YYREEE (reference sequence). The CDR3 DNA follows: TGTGCCAGCAGCCAGAGCAATGAGCAGTTCTTC. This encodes CASSQSNEQFF.

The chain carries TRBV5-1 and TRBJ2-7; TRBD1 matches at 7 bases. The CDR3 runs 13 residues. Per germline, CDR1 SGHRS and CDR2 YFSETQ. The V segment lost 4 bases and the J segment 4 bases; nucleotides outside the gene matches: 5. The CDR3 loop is CASSIRGRYEQYF. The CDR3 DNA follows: TGCGCCAGCAGCATAAGGGGGCGGTACGAGCAGTACTTC.

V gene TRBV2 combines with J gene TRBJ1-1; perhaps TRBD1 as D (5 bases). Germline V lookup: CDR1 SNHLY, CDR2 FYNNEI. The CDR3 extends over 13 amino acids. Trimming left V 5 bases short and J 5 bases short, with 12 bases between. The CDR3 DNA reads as TGTGCCAGCAGTCCACAGGTGAGGACTGAAGCTTTCTTT. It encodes CASSPQVRTEAFF.

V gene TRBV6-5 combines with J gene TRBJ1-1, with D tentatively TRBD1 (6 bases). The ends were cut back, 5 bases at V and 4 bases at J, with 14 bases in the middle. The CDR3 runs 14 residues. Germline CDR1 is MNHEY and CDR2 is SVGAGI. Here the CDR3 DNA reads TGTGCCAGCAGTACCGGGACACCCTTCACTGAAGCTTTCTTT. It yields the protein CASSTGTPFTEAFF.

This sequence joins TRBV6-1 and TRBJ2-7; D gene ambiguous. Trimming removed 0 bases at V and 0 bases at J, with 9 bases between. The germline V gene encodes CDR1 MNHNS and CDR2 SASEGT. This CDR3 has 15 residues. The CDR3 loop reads CASSEAGRLSYEQYF. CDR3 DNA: TGTGCCAGCAGTGAAGCGGGCAGGCTCTCCTACGAGCAGTACTTC.

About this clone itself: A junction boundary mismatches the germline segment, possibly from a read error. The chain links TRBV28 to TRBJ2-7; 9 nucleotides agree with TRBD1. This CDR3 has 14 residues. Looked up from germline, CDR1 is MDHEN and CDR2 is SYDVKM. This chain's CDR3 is CASSPRDRAYGQYF. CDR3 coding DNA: TGTGCCAGCAGTCCGCGGGACAGGGCCTACGGGCAGTACTTC.